The 32 T cell receptor beta chains reported below all come from one sample, sequenced in a study of circulating and synovial CD4+ cells in juvenile arthritis. Sequencing used immunoSEQ multiplex PCR; TCRdb keeps in-frame clones, though not all of them. The data hold around 3,100 clones, with 82% observed a single time. The specimen was CD4+ T cells from synovial fluid. The source of these receptors is a human donor with juvenile idiopathic arthritis.

This clone was found a few times. This chain joins TRBV5-1 and TRBJ2-5; the match to TRBD2 covers 8 bases. From germline, CDR1 is SGHRS and CDR2 YFSETQ. Trimming at V came to 0 bases and at J to 7 bases, leaving 2 bases not matched to a gene. The CDR3 sequence is 13 residues long. The DNA for the CDR3 is TGCGCCAGCAGCTTGGTCCGGGGGGGGACCCAGTACTTC. Encoded protein: CASSLVRGGTQYF.

The chain combines TRBV27 with TRBJ2-2; 8 bases are shared with TRBD1. V dropped 5 bases and J dropped 0; count of bases not matched to a gene: 8. CDR1 is MNHEY, CDR2 SMNVEV, per germline (reference sequence). The CDR3 is made up of 17 amino acids. The CDR3: CASSPNRGTSNTGELFF. As DNA, the CDR3 is TGTGCCAGCAGTCCAAACAGGGGGACGTCGAACACCGGGGAGCTGTTTTTT.

The chain recombines TRBV5-5 with TRBJ1-4; D gene uncertain. The CDR3 consists of 15 residues. V gave up 1 base and J gave up 4 bases, with 11 bases separating them. Germline-derived CDR1 and CDR2 are SGHKS and YYEKEE (reference sequence). CDR3 residues: CASSLSGSFNEKLFF. In nucleotides, the CDR3 is TGTGCCAGCAGCTTGTCGGGGAGTTTTAATGAAAAACTGTTTTTT.

The genes are TRBV5-1 and TRBJ2-7; TRBD2 matches 10 bases. The CDR3 loop spans 16 amino acids. Germline CDR1 is SGHRS and CDR2 is YFSETQ. V was clipped by 0 bases and J by 5 bases; unmatched bases: 8. The CDR3 nucleotides are TGCGCCAGCAGCTTGGGGGGACTAGCGCCGCAGGACGAGCAGTACTTC. It translates to CASSLGGLAPQDEQYF. Full variable domain (outside the CDR3, taken from reference TRBV5-1 and TRBJ2-7): KAGVTQTPRYLIKTRGQQVTLSCSPISGHRSVSWYQQTPGQGLQFLFEYFSETQRNKGNFPGRFSGRQFSNSRSEMNVSTLELGDSALYLCASSLGGLAPQDEQYFGPGTRLTVT.

V and J are TRBV5-4 and TRBJ2-3; the D gene is possibly TRBD2 (5 bases). The V end was cut by 5 bases, the J end by 1 base, with 11 bases between. The CDR3 consists of 14 residues. CDR1 SGHNT and CDR2 YYREEE come from the germline V gene (reference sequence). The CDR3 region has the DNA TGTGCCAGCAGAGGCGGAGCGGGCACAGATACGCAGTATTTT. This gives the protein CASRGGAGTDTQYF. Full variable domain (missing parts from reference TRBV5-4 and TRBJ2-3): ETGVTQSPTHLIKTRGQQVTLRCSSQSGHNTVSWYQQALGQGPQFIFQYYREEENGRGNFPPRFSGLQFPNYSSELNVNALELDDSALYLCASRGGAGTDTQYFGPGTRLTVL.

The rearrangement joins TRBV2 to TRBJ2-1; TRBD2 matches at 10 bases. The germline V gene has CDR1 SNHLY and CDR2 FYNNEI. V shed 4 bases, J shed 1 base, and the junction held 7 bases outside the gene matches. CDR3 length: 17 residues. CDR3 loop: CASSGSSGGPSYNEQFF. DNA of the CDR3: TGTGCCAGCAGTGGAAGTAGCGGGGGGCCATCCTACAATGAGCAGTTCTTC.

V and J are TRBV29-1 and TRBJ1-1, with 7 bases lining up with TRBD1. Looked up from germline, CDR1 is SQVTM and CDR2 is ANQGSEA. J lost 6 bases, V lost 7 bases, and 5 bases had no gene match. The CDR3 has 11 residues. CDR3 nucleotides: TGCAGCGGCAGACAGGGCGCTGAAGCTTTCTTT. This gives the protein CSGRQGAEAFF.

The chain couples TRBV11-3 to TRBJ2-3; D is undetermined. This CDR3 contains 14 residues. V was shortened by 3 bases and J by 4 bases, with 11 bases between the two germline ends. The germline CDR1 and CDR2 sequences are SGHNT and YENEEA. The CDR3, as DNA: TGTGCCAGCAGCTTTAGGTCGGGTCCAGATACGCAGTATTTT. Translation gives CASSFRSGPDTQYF.

The J gene is TRBJ1-2, the V gene TRBV7-4, with D unresolved. Germline CDR1 reads SGHVT; CDR2 reads SQSDAQ. This CDR3 is 12 amino acids long. The V and J ends lost 4 bases and 8 bases respectively, with 11 bases between them. The CDR3 loop reads CASSSRSEGYTF. As DNA, the CDR3 is TGTGCCAGCAGCTCCAGATCCGAAGGCTACACCTTC.

Here the CDR3 DNA reads TGTGCCAGCAGCCGGCCCTCCGGGACAGGGGGCTACGAGCAGTACTTC. Its protein product is CASSRPSGTGGYEQYF. V is TRBV4-2 and J is TRBJ2-7; 11 bases are a match to TRBD1. V shed 4 bases and J 3 bases; nucleotides not matched to a gene: 8. Germline CDR1 LGHNA, CDR2 YNFKEQ. This CDR3 has 16 residues.

This clone was seen only once. V gene TRBV7-2 combines with J gene TRBJ2-5, with D tentatively TRBD2 (6 bases). Germline CDR1 SGHTA, CDR2 FQGNSA. Trimming left V 5 bases short and J 11 bases short, with 27 bases between. The CDR3 totals 16 residues. DNA for the CDR3: TGTGCCAGCAGCCCATTAGAGAGACGGGGAAGACGGGAGCAGTACTTC. Its translation: CASSPLERRGRREQYF.

The chain carries TRBV6-1 and TRBJ2-1; 9 positions agree with TRBD2. This CDR3 is 15 amino acids long. The V segment lost 7 bases and the J segment 14 bases; nucleotides outside the gene matches: 18. Germline V gives CDR1 MNHNS, CDR2 SASEGT. The CDR3 loop is CASIEKRGARLNEFF. In DNA form, the CDR3 reads TGTGCCAGCATCGAGAAGCGGGGGGCCCGACTTAACGAGTTCTTC.

The CDR3: CASRKGTSGGSDEQYF. The CDR3 DNA is TGTGCCAGCAGAAAAGGGACTAGCGGGGGTTCTGACGAGCAGTACTTC. The V gene is TRBV6-6, the J gene TRBJ2-7; 14 bases are a match to TRBD2. The CDR3 is made up of 16 amino acids. CDR1 and CDR2 (germline): MNHNY, SVGAGI (reference sequence). Germline trimming cut 6 bases from V and 5 bases from J; bases unmatched to any gene: 9.

J is TRBJ2-3 and V is TRBV27; 10 positions agree with TRBD1. J lost 4 bases, V lost 5 bases, and 9 bases had no gene match. The CDR3 contains 16 residues. The germline gives CDR1 MNHEY, CDR2 SMNVEV (reference sequence). CDR3 in DNA: TGTGCCAGCAGTACCTACTGGGGACAGGGGCCAGATACGCAGTATTTT. Residues: CASSTYWGQGPDTQYF.

V gene TRBV6-5 combines with J gene TRBJ2-3; D is uncertain. CDR3 length: 15 residues. Germline CDR1 MNHEY, CDR2 SVGAGI. V lost 1 base to trimming and J lost 2 bases, with 10 bases between them. CDR3 sequence: CASSYLDPSTDTQYF. The CDR3 DNA follows: TGTGCCAGCAGTTACTTAGATCCCTCCACAGATACGCAGTATTTT.

The rearrangement uses TRBV7-2 and TRBJ2-3; perhaps TRBD2 as D (5 bases). CDR1 SGHTA and CDR2 FQGNSA come from the germline V gene. The V gene lost 3 bases and the J gene lost 1 base, with 17 bases spanning the gap. The CDR3 totals 17 residues. For the CDR3, the DNA is TGTGCCAGCAGCTTTCGCAATACCGGGATTGGCACAGATACGCAGTATTTT. It is translated as CASSFRNTGIGTDTQYF.

This clone was observed a few times. This sequence joins TRBV5-4 and TRBJ1-1, with TRBD1 identical over 8 bases. From germline, CDR1 is SGHNT and CDR2 YYREEE (reference sequence). Losses at the gene ends were 4 bases for V and 1 base for J; bases not matched to a gene: 15. This CDR3 spans 18 amino acids. For the CDR3, the DNA is TGTGCCAGCAGCCAAACGATAACCGGGACAGGAAGGAACACTGAAGCTTTCTTT. It yields the protein CASSQTITGTGRNTEAFF.

This clone was seen just once. This sequence joins TRBV6-6 and TRBJ2-7; no definite D call. The V gene's germline CDR1 is MNHNY and CDR2 SVGAGI (reference sequence). The CDR3 extends over 15 amino acids. V lost 7 bases to trimming and J lost 1 base, with 17 bases between them. The CDR3 nucleotides read TGTGCCAGCACTGGTCGTGGGCAGACGTCCTACGAGCAGTACTTC. Amino acids: CASTGRGQTSYEQYF.

This chain uses TRBV12-5 with TRBJ1-2, with TRBD1 matching over 10 bases. Germline-derived CDR1 and CDR2 are LGHNT and FRNRAP. V gave up 0 bases and J gave up 4 bases; unmatched junction bases: 11. The CDR3 runs 18 residues. The CDR3, as DNA: TGTGCTAGTGGTTTGGTACTGGTTTGGGACAGGGGTTCCTATGGCTACACCTTC. Residues: CASGLVLVWDRGSYGYTF.

J is TRBJ2-7 and V is TRBV14, with D unresolved. Per the germline V gene, CDR1 is SGHDN and CDR2 is FVKESK. Trimming stripped 2 bases from V and 3 bases from J, with 14 bases between. The CDR3 has 15 residues. The CDR3 sequence is CASSQLRHDGYEQYF. CDR3 sequence (DNA): TGTGCCAGCAGCCAACTGAGACACGACGGCTACGAGCAGTACTTC.

The chain has TRBV19 and TRBJ1-1; a possible D gene is TRBD1 (6 bases). Germline V CDR1 and CDR2: LNHDA, SQIVND (reference sequence). This CDR3 has 15 amino acids. V was trimmed by 3 bases and J by 0 bases, leaving 11 bases between them. CDR3 sequence (DNA): TGTGCCAGTAGTATTCAGGGGCGTCTGAACACTGAAGCTTTCTTT. Its protein is CASSIQGRLNTEAFF.

The V call is TRBV6-1, the J call TRBJ1-1, with 9 bases aligning to TRBD1. The CDR3 consists of 14 residues. Germline lookup yields CDR1 MNHNS and CDR2 SASEGT. V lost 6 bases, J lost 1 base, and 3 bases stayed unmatched. The CDR3 region is CASSTDRGNTEAFF. CDR3 bases: TGTGCCAGCAGCACGGACAGGGGGAACACTGAAGCTTTCTTT.

This clone was counted once. Written as DNA, the CDR3 is TGTGCCTGGAGGACAGGAAACACTGAAGCTTTCTTT. This translates into CAWRTGNTEAFF. The V gene is TRBV30, the J gene TRBJ1-1; TRBD1 might be the D (6 bases). V was pared by 3 bases and J by 2 bases, with 7 bases between. The CDR3 is made up of 12 amino acids. Germline CDR1 and CDR2: GTSNPN and SVGIG (reference sequence).

This chain links TRBV5-1 with TRBJ1-2, with D possibly matching TRBD1 (6 bases). The CDR3 runs 12 residues. The V gene lost 2 bases and the J gene lost 4 bases, with 6 bases spanning the gap. CDR1 and CDR2 (germline): SGHRS, YFSETQ. DNA of the CDR3: TGCGCCAGCAGCTTAGGGGGCTATGGCTACACCTTC. It codes for CASSLGGYGYTF. Full variable domain (missing parts from reference TRBV5-1 and TRBJ1-2): KAGVTQTPRYLIKTRGQQVTLSCSPISGHRSVSWYQQTPGQGLQFLFEYFSETQRNKGNFPGRFSGRQFSNSRSEMNVSTLELGDSALYLCASSLGGYGYTFGSGTRLTVV.

The chain couples TRBV21-1 to TRBJ1-2; TRBD1 was called by the table and not checked on the DNA. TRBV21-1 corresponds to a pseudogene. The CDR3 consists of 18 residues. As DNA, the CDR3 is TGTGCCAGCAGCAAAGTGGGTCGACAGGGGAGGGGGAGCTATGGCTACCCCTTC. It is translated as CASSKVGRQGRGSYGYPF.

The chain combines TRBV5-1 with TRBJ1-3; D uncertain. V was clipped by 0 bases and J by 4 bases, with 5 bases between them. The CDR3 has 13 amino acids. Germline V gene data show CDR1 as SGHRS and CDR2 as YFSETQ. The CDR3 reads CASSLGGGNTIYF. The DNA for the CDR3 is TGCGCCAGCAGCTTGGGCGGCGGAAACACCATATATTTT.

The rearrangement joins TRBV19 to TRBJ2-1, with a weak D call TRBD1 (5 bases). CDR1 is LNHDA, CDR2 SQIVND, per germline (reference sequence). CDR3 length: 16 residues. V was cut by 1 base and J by 0 bases, with 10 bases left in between. Here the CDR3 DNA reads TGTGCCAGTAGTATAGCAGGGTATAGCTCCTACAATGAGCAGTTCTTC. The encoded protein is CASSIAGYSSYNEQFF.

The chain links TRBV4-1 to TRBJ1-2; TRBD1 matches at 9 bases. Germline V CDR1 and CDR2: MGHRA, YSYEKL. This CDR3 has 16 residues. V gave up 5 bases and J gave up 4 bases; unmatched junction bases: 11. DNA of the CDR3: TGCGCCAGCAGCACTAGCCCGGGACAGGGAAGCTATGGCTACACCTTC. Encoded protein: CASSTSPGQGSYGYTF.

V and J are TRBV29-1 and TRBJ2-1; 9 positions match TRBD2. The V gene end was trimmed by 2 bases and the J gene end by 3 bases; junction bases not matched to a gene: 5. CDR3 size: 15 residues. Germline lookup yields CDR1 SQVTM and CDR2 ANQGSEA. In DNA, the CDR3 is TGCAGCGTTGAATTGGAGCGGGAGGACTACAATGAGCAGTTCTTC. It is translated as CSVELEREDYNEQFF.

J is TRBJ2-7 and V is TRBV11-2, with 9 bases matching TRBD1. This CDR3 has 17 amino acids. Germline values: CDR1 SGHAT, CDR2 FQNNGV. V was pared by 5 bases and J by 0 bases, with 11 bases of the junction left unmatched. In DNA, the CDR3 is TGTGCCAGCAGCCGATACAGAAGGGACAGGGTCTCCTACGAGCAGTACTTC. This codes for CASSRYRRDRVSYEQYF.

This clone was observed a few times. The chain has TRBV9 and TRBJ2-3; the D gene is possibly TRBD1 (6 bases). V dropped 0 bases and J dropped 1 base, with 6 bases sitting between them. The CDR3 length is 14 residues. Germline values: CDR1 SGDLS, CDR2 YYNGEE. This chain's CDR3 is CASSVGGRTDTQYF. CDR3 sequence (DNA): TGTGCCAGCAGCGTAGGGGGGCGCACAGATACGCAGTATTTT.

This clone was seen only once. This chain uses TRBV2 with TRBJ2-3, with D possibly matching TRBD2 (7 bases). With 7 bases removed from V and 3 bases from J, the gap between germline ends came to 20 bases. Germline V gene lookup returns CDR1 SNHLY and CDR2 FYNNEI. This CDR3 spans 16 amino acids. The CDR3: CASKGGWASGTDTQYF. DNA of the CDR3: TGTGCCAGCAAAGGGGGGTGGGCTAGCGGAACAGATACGCAGTATTTT.